This TCR beta chain was obtained from a study of blood T cell repertoires in COVID-19. Looking at the study overall: Sources were T cells, B-cell-depleted T cells, or PBMCs; the material itself was cDNA or gDNA.

On this clone: A junction end diverges from the germline sequence, so it may reflect a read error.

Per germline, CDR1 MNHEY and CDR2 SMNVEV (reference sequence). There are 16 residues in the CDR3. In the authors' methods: Amplification of reference gene primers was used by the study to estimate nucleated cell counts. Produced via immunoSEQ multiplex PCR; TCRdb's table is partial and in-frame only. V and J calls plus clone size are reproduced from that table; the DNA served to infer D and trimming. The sample lists around 200,000 clones; 80% to 90% were seen once. The sequenced sample consisted of peripheral blood. The receptor was derived from a young man with acute or convalescent COVID-19. The gene calls are TRBV27 and TRBJ1-5; TRBD1 might be the D (5 bases). CDR3: CASSSVRQGGNQPQHF. In DNA, the CDR3 is TGTGCCAGCAGTTCGGTCCGCCAGGGAGGCAACCAGCCCCAGCATTTT.